The 18 T cell receptor beta chains below were found in one sample sequenced in a study of shared clonotypes between healthy human individuals. Generated by immunoSEQ multiplex PCR, the TCRdb table keeps only in-frame clones and is missing some. The sample records some 2,500,000 clones, 90% to 95% being singletons. The sequenced sample consisted of naive CD4+ T cells from PBMCs. The subset: CD45RA+ positively selected. These receptors all stem from a young man in good health. Some clones in this sample may be carry-over from other donors' samples.

The gene calls are TRBV7-9 and TRBJ2-1, with a weak D call TRBD2 (6 bases). The V end was cut by 5 bases, the J end by 9 bases, with 17 bases between. Germline CDR1 is SEHNR and CDR2 is FQNEAQ (reference sequence). CDR3 length equals 14 residues. CDR3 amino acids: CASSEKGQRVEQFF. Written as DNA, the CDR3 is TGTGCCAGCAGCGAGAAGGGCCAGCGGGTTGAGCAGTTCTTC.

This chain links TRBV18 with TRBJ2-1, with D perhaps matching TRBD1 or TRBD2 (5 bases each). Between the trimmed V and J ends, which lost 3 bases and 0 bases, there was a span of 24 bases. Germline CDR1 KGHSH, CDR2 LQKENI. The CDR3 loop spans 20 amino acids. The CDR3 reads CASSPGRGTNFPLSYNEQFF. The DNA of the CDR3 is TGTGCCAGCTCACCGGGACGAGGTACCAATTTCCCCCTCTCCTACAATGAGCAGTTCTTC.

The chain couples TRBV28 to TRBJ1-5; TRBD1 agrees at 9 bases. V lost 5 bases and J lost 6; bases outside the gene matches: 11. Germline CDR1 and CDR2: MDHEN and SYDVKM. CDR3 length: 16 residues. Here the CDR3 DNA reads TGTGCCAGCAGTCCATACCCGGGACAGGGTAGTCAGCCCCAGCATTTT. It yields the protein CASSPYPGQGSQPQHF. The full variable domain, with the rest looked up from reference TRBV28 and TRBJ1-5, is DVKVTQSSRYLVKRTGEKVFLECVQDMDHENMFWYRQDPGLGLRLIYFSYDVKMKEKGDIPEGYSVSREKKERFSLILESASTNQTSMYLCASSPYPGQGSQPQHFGDGTRLSIL.

The chain has TRBV18 and TRBJ1-1; D is uncertain. Germline CDR1 reads KGHSH; CDR2 reads LQKENI. Deletions cut 1 base from V and 5 bases from J, with 11 bases between. This CDR3 has 14 residues. The CDR3 loop is CASSPLDQGTEAFF. As DNA, the CDR3 is TGTGCCAGCTCACCACTGGACCAAGGGACTGAAGCTTTCTTT. The entire variable domain, with the rest obtained from reference TRBV18 and TRBJ1-1, is as follows: NAGVMQNPRHLVRRRGQEARLRCSPMKGHSHVYWYRQLPEEGLKFMVYLQKENIIDESGMPKERFSAEFPKEGPSILRIQQVVRGDSAAYFCASSPLDQGTEAFFGQGTRLTVV.

J is TRBJ1-5 and V is TRBV2, with D tentatively TRBD1 (5 bases). The germline gives CDR1 SNHLY, CDR2 FYNNEI. V was clipped by 6 bases and J by 7 bases, with 13 bases between them. The CDR3 has 13 amino acids. CDR3 in amino acids: CASRNPGDQPQHF. The CDR3, as DNA: TGTGCCAGCAGGAACCCCGGGGACCAGCCCCAGCATTTT.

V usage is TRBV18 and J usage is TRBJ1-3; no clear D. Trimming pared 6 bases from V and 4 bases from J, leaving 10 bases between. The CDR3 runs to 13 residues. Germline lookup yields CDR1 KGHSH and CDR2 LQKENI. CDR3 in amino acids: CASSGSEGNTIYF. The CDR3 DNA reads TGTGCCAGCTCGGGGTCCGAGGGAAACACCATATATTTT.

The sample holds one count of this clone. The J gene is TRBJ2-7, the V gene TRBV2, with TRBD1 as a possible D gene (5 bases). The germline V and J ends were trimmed by 6 bases and 2 bases, with 8 bases remaining between them. The CDR3 covers 12 residues. Germline V gene sequence: CDR1 SNHLY, CDR2 FYNNEI. CDR3 coding DNA: TGTGCCAGCAGGGACACCCCCTACGAGCAGTACTTC. It codes for CASRDTPYEQYF.

The genes are TRBV5-1 and TRBJ2-2; D possibly corresponds to TRBD2 (5 bases). V dropped 0 bases and J dropped 0 bases, with 9 bases sitting between them. Per germline, CDR1 SGHRS and CDR2 YFSETQ. The CDR3 covers 16 residues. CDR3 coding DNA: TGCGCCAGCAGCTTGGCTGGACTGGCGAACACCGGGGAGCTGTTTTTT. It encodes CASSLAGLANTGELFF.

The chain is built from TRBV5-1 and TRBJ1-1; perhaps TRBD1 as D (5 bases). There are 15 residues in the CDR3. Trimming cost V 4 bases and J 7 bases, with 20 bases left between them. Germline loops: CDR1 SGHRS, CDR2 YFSETQ. CDR3 in DNA: TGCGCCAGCAGCCCCGAAGGACGGCAGGGAGGTGAAGCTTTCTTT. Its translation: CASSPEGRQGGEAFF.

The genes are TRBV7-2 and TRBJ1-5; maybe TRBD1 (5 bases). The CDR3 loop spans 13 amino acids. The germline V gene has CDR1 SGHTA and CDR2 FQGNSA. Trimming took off 3 bases at V and 4 bases at J, with 7 bases between the two ends. This CDR3 reads CASSFRANQPQHF. The DNA for the CDR3 is TGTGCCAGCAGCTTCAGGGCTAATCAGCCCCAGCATTTT.

J is TRBJ2-7 and V is TRBV6-7; perhaps TRBD2 as D (6 bases). TRBV6-7 carries the ORF label, with uncertain function. This CDR3 comprises 13 residues. Trimming took off 2 bases at V and 7 bases at J, with 12 bases between the two ends. The CDR3 spells CASSYARGLEQYF. In DNA form, the CDR3 reads TGTGCCAGCAGTTACGCGCGGGGCTTAGAGCAGTACTTC.

The rearrangement joins TRBV2 to TRBJ2-1; 13 nucleotides agree with TRBD2. CDR3 length: 16 residues. Trimming at V came to 6 bases and at J to 8 bases, leaving 10 bases not matched to a gene. Germline loops: CDR1 SNHLY, CDR2 FYNNEI. CDR3 sequence: CASSDSLAGGRDEQFF. The CDR3 region has the DNA TGTGCCAGCAGCGATTCACTAGCGGGAGGGAGGGATGAGCAGTTCTTC.

This clone was seen only a few times. This chain connects TRBV7-2 to TRBJ2-1; D gene unclear. Trimming cost V 1 base and J 1 base, with 8 bases left between them. CDR1 is SGHTA, CDR2 FQGNSA, per germline. The CDR3 spans 15 residues. The CDR3 nucleotides read TGTGCCAGCAGCTTAGGGAGTCGGTCCTACAATGAGCAGTTCTTC. As protein: CASSLGSRSYNEQFF.

This clone appeared a few times. The chain recombines TRBV12-5 with TRBJ1-5; D not certain. CDR1 LGHNT and CDR2 FRNRAP come from the germline V gene. The length of the CDR3 is 12 residues. Trimming left V 6 bases short and J 11 bases short, with 14 bases between. Here the CDR3 DNA reads TGTGCTAGTGGCTTCCCTCCTCGGGCCCAGCATTTT. This sequence encodes CASGFPPRAQHF.

The CDR3 bases are TGTGCCAGGAGACAGGGGCGGGGCACCGGGGAGCTGTTTTTT. Protein: CARRQGRGTGELFF. The rearrangement links TRBV2 to TRBJ2-2; 8 bases map to TRBD1. The germline V gene has CDR1 SNHLY and CDR2 FYNNEI. This CDR3 comprises 14 residues. V dropped 9 bases and J dropped 4; count of bases not matched to a gene: 7.

The genes are TRBV30 and TRBJ2-7, with a possible D match to TRBD1 (6 bases). Germline V gene sequence: CDR1 GTSNPN, CDR2 SVGIG (reference sequence). V was clipped by 0 bases and J by 2 bases, with 8 bases between them. The CDR3 extends over 13 amino acids. The CDR3 loop reads CAWSVNRAYEQYF. DNA for the CDR3: TGTGCCTGGAGTGTAAACAGGGCCTACGAGCAGTACTTC.

The chain employs TRBV5-4 and TRBJ2-3; D gene unclear. V was trimmed by 4 bases and J by 10 bases, leaving 19 bases between them. The CDR3 loop spans 14 amino acids. Germline V gives CDR1 SGHNT, CDR2 YYREEE (reference sequence). Written as DNA, the CDR3 is TGTGCCAGCAGCGGCGGAGACTGGGTCACTGCGCAGTATTTT. Residues: CASSGGDWVTAQYF.

V gene TRBV30 combines with J gene TRBJ1-2; 9 nucleotides align to TRBD1. V gave up 7 bases and J gave up 5 bases; unmatched junction bases: 8. The CDR3 loop spans 13 amino acids. The germline V gene has CDR1 GTSNPN and CDR2 SVGIG (reference sequence). The CDR3 sequence is CALPRDRDYGYTF. The CDR3 region has the DNA TGTGCCTTACCACGGGACAGGGATTATGGCTACACCTTC. The full variable domain, with the rest looked up from reference TRBV30 and TRBJ1-2, is SQTIHQWPATLVQPVGSPLSLECTVEGTSNPNLYWYRQAAGRGLQLLFYSVGIGQISSEVPQNLSASRPQDRQFILSSKKLLLSDSGFYLCALPRDRDYGYTFGSGTRLTVV.